This T cell receptor (beta chain) came from a study of shared clonotypes between healthy human individuals. The CDR3 covers 16 residues. Losses at the gene ends were 2 bases for V and 0 bases for J; bases not matched to a gene: 5. Germline CDR1 and CDR2: SGHRS and YFSETQ. Profiling relied on immunoSEQ multiplex PCR, and the TCRdb table lists in-frame clones only, not all of them. The data hold under 1,100,000 clones, with around 82% observed a single time. Input material: memory CD4+ T cells from PBMCs. The subset denotes: CD45RA-negative fraction. The source is a man aged 18 to 30 in good health. Some clones in this sample may be carry-over from other donors' samples. This sequence joins TRBV5-1 and TRBJ2-7; 10 bases are a match to TRBD2. The CDR3 here is CASSFLTSGASYEQYF. Written as DNA, the CDR3 is TGCGCCAGCAGCTTCCTAACTAGCGGGGCCTCCTACGAGCAGTACTTC.